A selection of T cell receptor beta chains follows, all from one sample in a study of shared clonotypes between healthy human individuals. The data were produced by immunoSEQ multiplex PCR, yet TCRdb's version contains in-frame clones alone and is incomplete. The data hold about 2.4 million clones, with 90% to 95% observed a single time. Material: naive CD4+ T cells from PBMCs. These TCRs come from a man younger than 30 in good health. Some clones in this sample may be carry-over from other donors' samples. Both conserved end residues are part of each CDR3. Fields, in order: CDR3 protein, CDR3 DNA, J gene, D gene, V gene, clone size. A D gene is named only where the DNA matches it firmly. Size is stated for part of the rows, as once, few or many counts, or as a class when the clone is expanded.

CASRGYGQPQHF	TGTGCCAGCAGGGGCTATGGTCAGCCCCAGCATTTT	TRBJ1-5	-	TRBV28	few
CASMRTGQGYTF	TGTGCCAGTATGCGGACAGGGCAAGGCTACACCTTC	TRBJ1-2	TRBD1	TRBV19	-
CASSSGFGELFF	TGTGCCAGCAGTTCAGGGTTCGGGGAGCTGTTTTTT	TRBJ2-2	-	TRBV27	few
CASSSGTGAGKLFF	TGTGCCAGTAGTTCGGGGACAGGGGCCGGAAAACTGTTTTTT	TRBJ1-4	TRBD1	TRBV19	-
CASSLVGQVLFF	TGTGCCAGCAGTTTAGTTGGCCAGGTCCTGTTTTTT	TRBJ1-4	-	TRBV28	few
CASTSWTAAYEQYF	TGTGCCAGCACTTCCTGGACTGCAGCCTACGAGCAGTACTTC	TRBJ2-7	-	TRBV6-8	-
CASSVLSGAGGLTQYF	TGTGCCAGCAGCGTTCTCAGTGGGGCTGGGGGGTTGACCCAGTACTTC	TRBJ2-5	-	TRBV7-6	-
CASSRGQFNQPQHF	TGTGCCAGTAGTCGTGGGCAGTTTAATCAGCCCCAGCATTTT	TRBJ1-5	-	TRBV19	-
CASSPPGYYGDEAFF	TGTGCCAGCTCACCACCCGGGTATTACGGTGATGAAGCTTTCTTT	TRBJ1-1	-	TRBV18	few
CASSYSITAGETQYF	TGTGCCAGCAGTTACTCGATCACCGCTGGGGAGACCCAGTACTTC	TRBJ2-5	-	TRBV6-5	-
CASSLESAGPGEQYF	TGTGCCAGCAGCTTAGAGTCGGCAGGTCCTGGGGAGCAGTACTTC	TRBJ2-7	-	TRBV7-3	-
CASSHGYEQYF	TGTGCCAGCAGCCACGGATACGAGCAGTACTTC	TRBJ2-7	-	TRBV14	-
CASSRSSGRTDTQYF	TGTGCCAGCAGCCGCTCCAGCGGGCGCACAGATACGCAGTATTTT	TRBJ2-3	-	TRBV7-2	-
CASSYSGNRREGYTF	TGTGCCAGCAGTTACTCGGGAAACAGGAGGGAAGGCTACACCTTC	TRBJ1-2	-	TRBV6-5	-
CAWSVPGELFF	TGTGCCTGGAGTGTTCCCGGGGAGCTGTTTTTT	TRBJ2-2	-	TRBV30	-
CASREGLADEQFF	TGTGCCAGCAGGGAGGGACTAGCTGATGAGCAGTTCTTC	TRBJ2-1	TRBD2	TRBV28	-
CASRPSPYEQYF	TGTGCCAGCAGGCCTTCGCCCTACGAGCAGTACTTC	TRBJ2-7	-	TRBV28	-
CASSLTGQTGELFF	TGTGCCAGCAGCTTAACCGGCCAGACCGGGGAGCTGTTTTTT	TRBJ2-2	-	TRBV7-3	once
CASSPRNTDTEAFF	TGTGCCAGCTCACCACGTAATACGGACACTGAAGCTTTCTTT	TRBJ1-1	-	TRBV18	-
CASRGTESNYGYTF	TGTGCCAGCAGGGGGACAGAATCTAACTATGGCTACACCTTC	TRBJ1-2	TRBD1	TRBV2	-
CASSPGGLGKSYEQYF	TGTGCCAGCAGCCCCGGAGGGTTGGGGAAATCCTACGAGCAGTACTTC	TRBJ2-7	-	TRBV28	-
CASSSPGQNSHEQYF	TGTGCCAGCAGCTCCCCGGGGCAAAATAGCCACGAGCAGTACTTC	TRBJ2-7	-	TRBV7-9	-
CASSVPSGTGVHSYEQYF	TGTGCCAGCAGTGTTCCTTCCGGGACAGGCGTTCACTCCTACGAGCAGTACTTC	TRBJ2-7	TRBD1	TRBV6-1	once
CASTRGGGVAPSEQFF	TGTGCCAGCACCCGAGGTGGGGGTGTCGCCCCAAGTGAGCAGTTCTTC	TRBJ2-1	-	TRBV27	-
CASSQGQGEGYNEQFF	TGCGCCAGCAGCCAGGGACAGGGGGAGGGTTACAATGAGCAGTTCTTC	TRBJ2-1	TRBD1	TRBV5-1	-
CASSGRVTDTQYF	TGTGCCAGCTCCGGGAGGGTCACAGATACGCAGTATTTT	TRBJ2-3	TRBD2	TRBV2	-
CASSLSGRSGNEQFF	TGTGCCAGCAGCTTAAGCGGGAGGTCGGGCAATGAGCAGTTCTTC	TRBJ2-1	TRBD2	TRBV7-2	-
CASGGPGDGTQYF	TGTGCCAGCGGGGGGCCCGGGGATGGGACCCAGTACTTC	TRBJ2-5	-	TRBV19	-
CASSFGQVAGGNYGYTF	TGCGCCAGCAGCTTCGGTCAGGTAGCTGGGGGCAACTATGGCTACACCTTC	TRBJ1-2	-	TRBV5-1	once
CAIRETGALGYTF	TGTGCCATCCGAGAAACAGGGGCGCTAGGCTACACCTTC	TRBJ1-2	TRBD1	TRBV10-3	-
CASSGLQGADFYEQYF	TGTGCCAGCAGCGGATTACAGGGGGCGGATTTCTACGAGCAGTACTTC	TRBJ2-7	TRBD1	TRBV7-9	-
CASSVALVTEAFF	TGTGCCAGCAGCGTAGCTCTAGTCACTGAAGCTTTCTTT	TRBJ1-1	-	TRBV9	-
CASSLEEGGTNEKLFF	TGCGCCAGCAGCTTGGAAGAGGGCGGGACTAATGAAAAACTGTTTTTT	TRBJ1-4	-	TRBV5-1	-
CASSHRTSGRYEQYF	TGTGCCAGCAGCCACAGGACTAGCGGGAGGTACGAGCAGTACTTC	TRBJ2-7	TRBD2	TRBV14	-
CATRQGAAKNIQYF	TGTGCCACCCGACAGGGGGCCGCCAAAAACATTCAGTACTTC	TRBJ2-4	TRBD1	TRBV5-4	-
CASSLGQYSNQPQHF	TGTGCCAGCAGCTTGGGACAGTATAGCAATCAGCCCCAGCATTTT	TRBJ1-5	-	TRBV5-6	once
CASSAGLGSDEQYF	TGTGCCAGCAGCGCAGGACTAGGGTCTGACGAGCAGTACTTC	TRBJ2-7	TRBD2	TRBV9	-
CASSFLAGGSYNEQFF	TGCGCCAGCAGCTTCTTAGCGGGAGGGTCCTACAATGAGCAGTTCTTC	TRBJ2-1	TRBD2	TRBV5-1	-
CASSVGTSGSYEQYF	TGCGCCAGCAGCGTGGGGACTAGCGGGTCCTACGAGCAGTACTTC	TRBJ2-7	TRBD2	TRBV5-1	-
CASHRGRQGRLLYNEQFF	TGTGCCAGCCATAGGGGGAGGCAGGGGAGGCTTCTCTACAATGAGCAGTTCTTC	TRBJ2-1	-	TRBV28	-
CASSDGGRAYSGANVLTF	TGTGCCAGCAGTGACGGGGGCAGGGCGTACTCTGGGGCCAACGTCCTGACTTTC	TRBJ2-6	-	TRBV6-1	-
CASSAPLGGTGGASNQPQHF	TGTGCCAGCAGTGCTCCATTAGGCGGGACAGGGGGCGCGAGCAATCAGCCCCAGCATTTT	TRBJ1-5	TRBD1	TRBV6-1	-
CASSFSVRAVGNEQFF	TGTGCCAGCAGTTTCTCCGTACGGGCTGTGGGGAATGAGCAGTTCTTC	TRBJ2-1	-	TRBV27	-
CASSLRPSGTTTDTQYF	TGTGCCAGCAGCCTTCGCCCTAGCGGGACAACAACAGATACGCAGTATTTT	TRBJ2-3	TRBD2	TRBV7-2	-
CASRGGVEQYF	TGTGCCAGCAGAGGGGGCGTCGAGCAGTACTTC	TRBJ2-7	TRBD1	TRBV27	-
CASSRFIAGEYEQYF	TGTGCCAGTAGTCGATTTATAGCGGGAGAATACGAGCAGTACTTC	TRBJ2-7	TRBD2	TRBV19	-
CASSNTGNYGYTF	TGTGCCAGCAGTAACACAGGGAACTATGGCTACACCTTC	TRBJ1-2	-	TRBV6-5	-
CASGRDIIGRGYTF	TGTGCCAGCGGCCGGGACATCATTGGGAGGGGCTACACCTTC	TRBJ1-2	-	TRBV2	-
CASSLMGDRGTDTQYF	TGTGCCAGCAGCTTAATGGGTGACAGGGGGACGGATACGCAGTATTTT	TRBJ2-3	TRBD1	TRBV7-3	-
CASSFNPRGPDQNEQFF	TGTGCCAGCAGCTTCAATCCCAGGGGGCCCGATCAGAATGAGCAGTTCTTC	TRBJ2-1	TRBD1	TRBV7-9	-
CASSLLQKTYEQYF	TGTGCCAGCAGCTTATTACAGAAAACATACGAGCAGTACTTC	TRBJ2-7	-	TRBV7-8	-
CASSKGSSLGNQPQHF	TGTGCCAGCAGCAAAGGCTCCTCCCTTGGCAATCAGCCCCAGCATTTT	TRBJ1-5	-	TRBV21-1	-
CASTLNPRQAAETQYF	TGTGCCAGCACCCTGAACCCGAGACAGGCGGCCGAGACCCAGTACTTC	TRBJ2-5	-	TRBV7-6	-
CASTLGGALNTEAFF	TGTGCCAGCACCTTGGGGGGAGCTCTGAACACTGAAGCTTTCTTT	TRBJ1-1	-	TRBV28	once
CASSLTVLQETQYF	TGCGCCAGCAGCTTAACTGTTCTCCAAGAGACCCAGTACTTC	TRBJ2-5	-	TRBV5-1	-
CASSAQPLGRGYYEQYF	TGTGCCAGCAGTGCCCAGCCCCTTGGCAGGGGGTATTACGAGCAGTACTTC	TRBJ2-7	TRBD1	TRBV28	-
CASSVEVTVGNTIYF	TGTGCCAGCAGCGTTGAAGTCACAGTTGGAAACACCATATATTTT	TRBJ1-3	-	TRBV9	-
CASRSSGNTIYF	TGTGCCAGCAGAAGCTCTGGAAACACCATATATTTT	TRBJ1-3	-	TRBV6-5	once
CASSPGTFSGNTIYF	TGTGCCAGCAGCCCCGGGACCTTCTCTGGAAACACCATATATTTT	TRBJ1-3	-	TRBV7-2	once
CASSEGLGGTQYF	TGTGCCAGCAGTGAAGGACTCGGGGGTACGCAGTATTTT	TRBJ2-3	-	TRBV6-4	once